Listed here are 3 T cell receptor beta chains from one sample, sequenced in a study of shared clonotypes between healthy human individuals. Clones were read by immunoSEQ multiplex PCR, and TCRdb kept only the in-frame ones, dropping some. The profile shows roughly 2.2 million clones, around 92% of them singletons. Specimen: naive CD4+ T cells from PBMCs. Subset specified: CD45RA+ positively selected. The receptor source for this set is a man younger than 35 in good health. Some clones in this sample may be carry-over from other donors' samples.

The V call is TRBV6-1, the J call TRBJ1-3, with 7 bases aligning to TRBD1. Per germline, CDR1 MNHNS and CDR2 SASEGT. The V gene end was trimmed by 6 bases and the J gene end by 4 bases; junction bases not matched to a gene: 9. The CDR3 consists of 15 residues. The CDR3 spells CASSLETGWGNTIYF. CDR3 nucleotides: TGTGCCAGCAGCTTGGAGACAGGGTGGGGAAACACCATATATTTT.

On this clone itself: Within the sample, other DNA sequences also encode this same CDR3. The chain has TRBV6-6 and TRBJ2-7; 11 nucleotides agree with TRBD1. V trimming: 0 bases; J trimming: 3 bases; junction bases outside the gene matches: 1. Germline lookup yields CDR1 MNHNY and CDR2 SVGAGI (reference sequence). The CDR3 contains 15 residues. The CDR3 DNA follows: TGTGCCAGCAGTTACTCCGGGACAGGGGGCTACGAGCAGTACTTC. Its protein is CASSYSGTGGYEQYF.

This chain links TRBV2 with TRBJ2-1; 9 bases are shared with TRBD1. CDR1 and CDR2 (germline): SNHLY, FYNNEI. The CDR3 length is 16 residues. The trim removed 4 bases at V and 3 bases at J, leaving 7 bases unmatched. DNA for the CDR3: TGTGCCAGCAGTGTAGGGGACAGGGCCTACTACAATGAGCAGTTCTTC. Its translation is CASSVGDRAYYNEQFF.